This T cell receptor beta chain was sequenced during a study of neurological immune-mediated disorders. Study results and caveats: The highest TCR clonal expansion occurred in HTLV-1-associated myelopathy; multiple sclerosis fell below healthy controls.

The CDR3 spans 12 residues. CDR1 is MNHEY and CDR2 is SVGAGI in the germline V gene. Synthesis of cDNA was carried out by template-switch 5'RACE. The reaction used 10-nucleotide random UMIs. Each CDR3 protein is one row after TCRdb ran MiXCR on the 5' RACE reads. The table has 66,000 or so distinct CDR3 sequences, roughly 4.3% seen once. Libraries used 2 million unsorted PBMCs kept frozen in RNAlater. Comments on this clonotype: No antigen is known for it. At one end the junction does not follow the germline gene, possibly because of a read error.

This TCR was recovered from a man younger than 45 with multiple sclerosis. This rearrangement joins TRBV6-5 to TRBJ2-3; tentatively, D is TRBD2 (5 bases). The specimen sequenced was PBMCs. CDR3 amino acids: CASSNQADTRYF. CDR3 coding DNA: TGTGCCAGCAGTAACCAAGCGGATACGCGGTATTTT.